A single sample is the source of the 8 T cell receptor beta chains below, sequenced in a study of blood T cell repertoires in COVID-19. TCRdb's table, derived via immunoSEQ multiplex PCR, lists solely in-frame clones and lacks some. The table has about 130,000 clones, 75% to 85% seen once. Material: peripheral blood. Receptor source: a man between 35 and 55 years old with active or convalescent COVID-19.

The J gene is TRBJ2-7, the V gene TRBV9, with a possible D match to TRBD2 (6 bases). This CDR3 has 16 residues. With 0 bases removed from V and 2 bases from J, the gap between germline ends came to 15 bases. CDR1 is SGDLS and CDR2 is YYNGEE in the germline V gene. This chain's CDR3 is CASSVEGGNYAYEQYF. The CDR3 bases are TGTGCCAGCAGCGTAGAGGGCGGGAACTATGCCTACGAGCAGTACTTC.

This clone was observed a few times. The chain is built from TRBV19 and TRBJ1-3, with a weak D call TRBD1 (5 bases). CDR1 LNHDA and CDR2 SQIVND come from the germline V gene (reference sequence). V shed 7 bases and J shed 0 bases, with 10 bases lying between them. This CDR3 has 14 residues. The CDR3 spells CASIDRFSGNTIYF. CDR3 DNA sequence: TGTGCCAGTATCGACAGATTCTCTGGAAACACCATATATTTT.

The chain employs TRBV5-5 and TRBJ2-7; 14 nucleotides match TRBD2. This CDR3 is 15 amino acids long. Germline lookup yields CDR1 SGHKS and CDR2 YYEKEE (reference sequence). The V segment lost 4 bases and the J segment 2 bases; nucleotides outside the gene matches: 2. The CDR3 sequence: CASSRLAGGPYEQYF. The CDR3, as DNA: TGTGCCAGCAGCAGACTAGCGGGAGGGCCCTACGAGCAGTACTTC.

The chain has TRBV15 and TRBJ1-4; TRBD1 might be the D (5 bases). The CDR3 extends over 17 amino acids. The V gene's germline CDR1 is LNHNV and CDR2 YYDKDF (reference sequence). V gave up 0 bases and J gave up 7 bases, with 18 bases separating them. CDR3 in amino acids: CATSRDSLAGIGEKLFF. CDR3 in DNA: TGTGCCACCAGCAGAGATAGCTTGGCAGGGATTGGTGAAAAACTGTTTTTT.

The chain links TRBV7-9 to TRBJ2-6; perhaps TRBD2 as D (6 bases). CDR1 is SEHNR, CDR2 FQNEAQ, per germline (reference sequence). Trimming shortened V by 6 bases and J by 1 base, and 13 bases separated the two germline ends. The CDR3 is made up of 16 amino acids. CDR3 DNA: TGTGCCAGCAGTATCCTGGGGGGTTCTGGGGCCAACGTCCTGACTTTC. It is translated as CASSILGGSGANVLTF.

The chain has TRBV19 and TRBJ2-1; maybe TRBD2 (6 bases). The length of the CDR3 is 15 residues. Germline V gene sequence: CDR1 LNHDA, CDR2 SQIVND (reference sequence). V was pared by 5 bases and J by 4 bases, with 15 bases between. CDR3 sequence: CASSPTWGVYNEQFF. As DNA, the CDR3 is TGTGCCAGTAGTCCTACCTGGGGGGTATACAATGAGCAGTTCTTC. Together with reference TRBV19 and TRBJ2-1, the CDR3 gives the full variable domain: DGGITQSPKYLFRKEGQNVTLSCEQNLNHDAMYWYRQDPGQGLRLIYYSQIVNDFQKGDIAEGYSVSREKKESFPLTVTSAQKNPTAFYLCASSPTWGVYNEQFFGPGTRLTVL.

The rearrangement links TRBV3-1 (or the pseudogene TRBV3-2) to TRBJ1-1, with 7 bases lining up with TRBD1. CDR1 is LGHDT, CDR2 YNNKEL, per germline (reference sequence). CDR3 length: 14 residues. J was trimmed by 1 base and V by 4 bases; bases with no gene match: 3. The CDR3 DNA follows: TGTGCCAGCAGCCCAGGGACAGAGAACACTGAAGCTTTCTTT. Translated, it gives CASSPGTENTEAFF.

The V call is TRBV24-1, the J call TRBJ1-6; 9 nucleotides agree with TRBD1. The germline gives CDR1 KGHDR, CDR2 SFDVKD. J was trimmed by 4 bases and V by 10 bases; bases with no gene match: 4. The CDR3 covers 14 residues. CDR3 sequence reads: CATHGQGYNSPLHF. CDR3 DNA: TGTGCCACGCACGGACAGGGGTATAATTCACCCCTCCACTTT.